The entry below describes one T cell receptor (beta chain). Its antigen is still unknown. These data originate in a study of early stage breast cancer tumors. Study in general: Under 10 ER+/PR+/HER2- tumors were invasive ductal; four were invasive lobular. Overall study findings and caveats: Blood repertoires resembled normal breast more than tumor. Functional markers like CD4, CD8 and FOXP3 were missed in bulk sequencing.

The CDR3 has 15 amino acids. The germline gives CDR1 SEHNR, CDR2 FQNEAQ (reference sequence). The ends were cut back, 5 bases at V and 1 base at J, with 14 bases in the middle. The method was immunoSEQ multiplex PCR; TCRdb's version includes in-frame clones alone and lacks a portion of them. The table has about 51,000 clones, around 80% seen once. The V call is TRBV7-9, the J call TRBJ2-5, with a weak D call TRBD1 (5 bases). This receptor was taken from a person aged 35 to 50 with breast cancer. Input material: blood. CDR3 amino acids: CASSPISRVQETQYF. CDR3 in DNA: TGTGCCAGCAGCCCCATCAGCAGGGTCCAAGAGACCCAGTACTTC.